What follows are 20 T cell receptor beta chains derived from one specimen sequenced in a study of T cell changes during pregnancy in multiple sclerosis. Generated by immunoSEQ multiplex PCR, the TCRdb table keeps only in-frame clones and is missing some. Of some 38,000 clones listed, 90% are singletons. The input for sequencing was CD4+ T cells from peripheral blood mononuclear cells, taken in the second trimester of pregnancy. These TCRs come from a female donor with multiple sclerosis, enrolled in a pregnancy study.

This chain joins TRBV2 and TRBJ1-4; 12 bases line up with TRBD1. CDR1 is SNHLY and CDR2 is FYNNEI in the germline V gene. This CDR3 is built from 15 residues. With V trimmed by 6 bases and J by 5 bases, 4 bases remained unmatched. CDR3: CASRRGTGGNEKLFF. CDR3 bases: TGTGCCAGCAGGCGGGGGACAGGGGGCAATGAAAAACTGTTTTTT.

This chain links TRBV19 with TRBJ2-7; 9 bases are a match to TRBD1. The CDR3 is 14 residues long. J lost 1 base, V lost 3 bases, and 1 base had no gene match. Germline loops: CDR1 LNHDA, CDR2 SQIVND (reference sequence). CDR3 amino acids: CASSIGTGSYEQYF. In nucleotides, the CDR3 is TGTGCCAGTAGTATCGGGACAGGGTCCTACGAGCAGTACTTC.

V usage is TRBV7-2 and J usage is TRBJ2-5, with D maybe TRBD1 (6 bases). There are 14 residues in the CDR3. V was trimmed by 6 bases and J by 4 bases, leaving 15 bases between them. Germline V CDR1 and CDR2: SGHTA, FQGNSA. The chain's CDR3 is CASSFSGGGETQYF. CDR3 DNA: TGTGCCAGCAGTTTTTCTGGGGGCGGAGAGACCCAGTACTTC.

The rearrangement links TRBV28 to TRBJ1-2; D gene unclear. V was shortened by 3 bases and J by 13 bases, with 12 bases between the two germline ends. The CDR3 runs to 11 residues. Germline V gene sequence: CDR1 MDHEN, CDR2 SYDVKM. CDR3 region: CASSFTRDRTF. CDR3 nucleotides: TGTGCCAGCAGTTTTACGAGGGATCGCACCTTC.

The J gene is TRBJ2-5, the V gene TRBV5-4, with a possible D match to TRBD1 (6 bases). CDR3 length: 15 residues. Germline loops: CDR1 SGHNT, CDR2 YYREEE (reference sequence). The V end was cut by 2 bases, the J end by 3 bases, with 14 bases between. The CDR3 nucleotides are TGTGCCAGCAGCTTAGAGAACAGGGCGAAAGAGACCCAGTACTTC. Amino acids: CASSLENRAKETQYF.

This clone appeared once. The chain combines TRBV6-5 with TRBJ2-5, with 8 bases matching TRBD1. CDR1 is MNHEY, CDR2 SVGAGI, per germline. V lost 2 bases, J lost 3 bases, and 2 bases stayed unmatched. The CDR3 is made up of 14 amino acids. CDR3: CASSYDRGKETQYF. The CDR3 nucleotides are TGTGCCAGCAGTTACGACAGGGGTAAAGAGACCCAGTACTTC.

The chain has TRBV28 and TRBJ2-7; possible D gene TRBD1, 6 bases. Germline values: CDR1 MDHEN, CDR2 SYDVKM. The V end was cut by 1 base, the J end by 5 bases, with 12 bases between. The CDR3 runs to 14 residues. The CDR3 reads CASSLSQGSNEQYF. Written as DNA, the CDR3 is TGTGCCAGCAGTTTATCACAGGGAAGTAACGAGCAGTACTTC.

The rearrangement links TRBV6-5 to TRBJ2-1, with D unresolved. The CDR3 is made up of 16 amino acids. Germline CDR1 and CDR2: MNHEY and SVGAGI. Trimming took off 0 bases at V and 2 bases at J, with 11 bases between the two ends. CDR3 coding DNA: TGTGCCAGCAGTTACTCTAAGAGGTCCCCCTACAATGAGCAGTTCTTC. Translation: CASSYSKRSPYNEQFF.

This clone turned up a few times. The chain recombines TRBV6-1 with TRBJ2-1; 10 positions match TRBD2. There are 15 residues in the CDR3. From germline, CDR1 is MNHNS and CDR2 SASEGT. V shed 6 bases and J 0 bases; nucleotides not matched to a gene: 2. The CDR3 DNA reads TGTGCCAGCAGGGGACTAGCGAGCTCCTACAATGAGCAGTTCTTC. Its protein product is CASRGLASSYNEQFF.

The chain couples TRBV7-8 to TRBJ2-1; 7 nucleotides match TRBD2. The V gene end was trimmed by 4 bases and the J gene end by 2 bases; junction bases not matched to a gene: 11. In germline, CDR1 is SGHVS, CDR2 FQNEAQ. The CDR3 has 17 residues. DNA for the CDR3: TGTGCCAGCAGCTCCAACCTCGCTAGCGGCGCCTACAATGAGCAGTTCTTC. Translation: CASSSNLASGAYNEQFF.

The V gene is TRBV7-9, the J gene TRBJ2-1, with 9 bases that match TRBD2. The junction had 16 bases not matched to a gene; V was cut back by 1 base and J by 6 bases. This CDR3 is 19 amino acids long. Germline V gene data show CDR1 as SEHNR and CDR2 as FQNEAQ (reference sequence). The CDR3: CASSLGAGGRVVGVNEQFF. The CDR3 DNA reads TGTGCCAGCAGCTTAGGTGCGGGAGGGCGCGTTGTAGGGGTCAATGAGCAGTTCTTC.

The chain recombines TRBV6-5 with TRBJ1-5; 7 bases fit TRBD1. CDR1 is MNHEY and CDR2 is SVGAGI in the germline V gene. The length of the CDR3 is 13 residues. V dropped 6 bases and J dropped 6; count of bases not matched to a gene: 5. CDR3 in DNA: TGTGCCAGCAGCCCCGACAGGGCTCAGCCCCAGCATTTT. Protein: CASSPDRAQPQHF.

The CDR3 DNA sequence: TGTGCCAGCAGTTTATTTCGCGGGCCTAGCGGCTACAATGAGCAGTTCTTC. This sequence encodes CASSLFRGPSGYNEQFF. The chain has TRBV27 and TRBJ2-1, with 7 positions matching TRBD2. This CDR3 comprises 17 residues. J was trimmed by 3 bases and V by 1 base; bases with no gene match: 9. Looked up from germline, CDR1 is MNHEY and CDR2 is SMNVEV (reference sequence).

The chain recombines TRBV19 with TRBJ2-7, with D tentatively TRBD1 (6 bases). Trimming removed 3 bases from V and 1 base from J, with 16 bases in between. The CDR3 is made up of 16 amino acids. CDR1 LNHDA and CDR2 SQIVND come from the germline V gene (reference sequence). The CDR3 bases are TGTGCCAGTAGTATGCTTTCCGGACAGAGGTCCTACGAGCAGTACTTC. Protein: CASSMLSGQRSYEQYF.

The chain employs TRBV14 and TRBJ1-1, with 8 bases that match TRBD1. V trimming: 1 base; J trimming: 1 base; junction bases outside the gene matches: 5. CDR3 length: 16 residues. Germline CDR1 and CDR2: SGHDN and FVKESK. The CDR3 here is CASSQARTGSNTEAFF. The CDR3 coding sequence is TGTGCCAGCAGCCAAGCGCGGACAGGGTCGAACACTGAAGCTTTCTTT.

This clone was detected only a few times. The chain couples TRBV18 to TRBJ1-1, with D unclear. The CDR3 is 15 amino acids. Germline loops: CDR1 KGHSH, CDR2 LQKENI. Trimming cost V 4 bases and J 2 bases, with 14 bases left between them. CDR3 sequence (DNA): TGTGCCAGCTCACTAAAGAGTGTCTCAAACACTGAAGCTTTCTTT. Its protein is CASSLKSVSNTEAFF.

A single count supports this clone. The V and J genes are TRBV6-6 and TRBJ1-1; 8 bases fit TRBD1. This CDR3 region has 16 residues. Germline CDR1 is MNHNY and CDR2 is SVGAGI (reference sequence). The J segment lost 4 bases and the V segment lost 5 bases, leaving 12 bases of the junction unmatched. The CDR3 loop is CASSHRPGQGATEAFF. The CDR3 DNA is TGTGCCAGCAGTCACCGCCCCGGACAGGGAGCCACTGAAGCTTTCTTT.

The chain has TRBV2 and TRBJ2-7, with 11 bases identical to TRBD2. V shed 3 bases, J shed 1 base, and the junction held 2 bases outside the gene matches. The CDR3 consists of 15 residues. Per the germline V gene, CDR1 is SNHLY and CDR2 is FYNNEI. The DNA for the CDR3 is TGTGCCAGCAGTGAGGGACTAGCGGATTCCTACGAGCAGTACTTC. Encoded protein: CASSEGLADSYEQYF. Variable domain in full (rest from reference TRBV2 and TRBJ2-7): EPEVTQTPSHQVTQMGQEVILRCVPISNHLYFYWYRQILGQKVEFLVSFYNNEISEKSEIFDDQFSVERPDGSNFTLKIRSTKLEDSAMYFCASSEGLADSYEQYFGPGTRLTVT.

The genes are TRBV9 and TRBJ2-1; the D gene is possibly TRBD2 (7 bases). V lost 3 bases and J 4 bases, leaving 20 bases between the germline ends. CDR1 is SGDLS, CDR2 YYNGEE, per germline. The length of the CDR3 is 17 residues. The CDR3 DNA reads TGTGCCAGCAGCGAGGGGGGAAGCGGGGTTGGATACAATGAGCAGTTCTTC. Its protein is CASSEGGSGVGYNEQFF.

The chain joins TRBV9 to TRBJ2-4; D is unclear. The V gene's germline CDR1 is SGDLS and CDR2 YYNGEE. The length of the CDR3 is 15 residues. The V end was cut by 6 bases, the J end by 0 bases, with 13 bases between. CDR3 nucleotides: TGTGCCAGCATTTGGGCAGAGCTAGCCAAAAACATTCAGTACTTC. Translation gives CASIWAELAKNIQYF.